This T cell receptor beta chain was retrieved from a study of response to subunit inactivated influenza vaccine. TCRdb analysed the RT-PCR reads with MiXCR anew, one entry per CDR3 protein. The sample carries about 310,000 distinct CDR3 sequences, 20% to 25% recorded once. Study-wide results and limits: Authors proposed each seasonal influenza vaccination draws in few new T cells.

This clonotype was observed many times. Its antigen remains unknown. The CDR3 loop spans 16 amino acids. CDR1 and CDR2 (germline): MNHEY, SMNVEV (reference sequence). V lost 5 bases and J lost 2; bases outside the gene matches: 5. The TCR was taken from a man aged 50-75 years who received an inactivated influenza vaccine. The rearrangement joins TRBV27 to TRBJ2-6; 8 nucleotides line up with TRBD1. This specimen consisted of PBMCs from blood, obtained less than 22 months after vaccination. The CDR3 bases are TGTGCCAGCAGTATACAGGGGGTAGCTGGGGCCAACGTCCTGACTTTC. This translates into CASSIQGVAGANVLTF.